The sample holds many counts of the clone carrying this T cell receptor beta chain. Its target is not known. A J-beta primer mix and a sample-barcoded 5' primer were used in a second PCR of about 7 to 12 cycles. TCRdb reprocessed the 5' RACE reads with MiXCR, giving one entry per CDR3 protein. Here the sample spans almost 550,000 distinct CDR3 sequences, 20% to 30% being singletons. The amount of total RNA extracted per sample was at least 5 micrograms. This sample was taken from a study of blood T cells in healthy people across ages. General study points: Roughly linear declines in TCR beta diversity per million T cells occurred with age.

The same sample was also studied in work on T cells of mothers and their children.

The sequenced material came from blood. This TCR was sampled from a boy aged 5-17 years in good health.

The CDR3 protein is CASSSGGSSYNEQFF. CDR3 nucleotides: TGTGCCAGCAGCTCTGGAGGGAGCTCCTACAATGAGCAGTTCTTC. The chain recombines TRBV5-5 with TRBJ2-1; D is perhaps TRBD2 (6 bases). Trimming left V 3 bases short and J 0 bases short, with 10 bases between. Germline V gene lookup returns CDR1 SGHKS and CDR2 YYEKEE (reference sequence). There are 15 residues in the CDR3.